This T cell receptor (beta chain) was documented in a study of control samples from healthy donors and cancer patients. Libraries were prepared by immunoSEQ multiplex PCR; TCRdb keeps only in-frame clonotypes and omits some of them. The sample contains about 220,000 clones, about 93% of which appear only once. This CDR3 is built from 12 residues. V was clipped by 7 bases and J by 3 bases, with 7 bases between them. The V gene's germline CDR1 is SNHLY and CDR2 FYNNEI. This sequence was found in a man aged 50-60 years in good health. Sample: blood. The rearrangement uses TRBV2 and TRBJ1-5; maybe TRBD1 (5 bases). The CDR3 DNA follows: TGTGCCAGCAAAGGGGACAATCAGCCCCAGCATTTT. Translated: CASKGDNQPQHF.